This entry is about one T cell receptor beta chain. Its antigen remains unknown. Germline V lookup: CDR1 MGHRA, CDR2 YSYEKL. V was pared by 0 bases and J by 7 bases, with 15 bases between. The CDR3 runs 16 residues. Clones were sequenced by immunoSEQ multiplex PCR, and TCRdb holds only the in-frame ones, with some missing. The repertoire consists of approximately 54,000 clones, with approximately 90% occurring once and the leading ten covering 7.5% to 10%. This specimen comes from a study of cytomegalovirus exposure and HLA in healthy donors. Overall study context: The roughly 700 first-cohort repertoires shared a platform with the roughly 110 validation repertoires, as reported in a later analysis. Study-wide results and limits: The dataset shows that most TCR sequences were rare, while some public TCRs occurred in many donors.

The rearrangement joins TRBV4-1 to TRBJ1-4; tentative D call: TRBD1 (6 bases). This receptor was taken from a woman under 30 in good health and CMV-seropositive. The sequenced sample was PBMCs. CDR3 loop: CASSQDGRGGGEKLFF. In nucleotides, the CDR3 is TGCGCCAGCAGCCAAGATGGTCGGGGGGGCGGTGAAAAACTGTTTTTT.